Following are 13 T cell receptor beta chains from one sample sequenced in a study of OX40 agonist ivuxolimab in advanced cancers. Method: immunoSEQ multiplex PCR; TCRdb's copy keeps in-frame clones and lacks some. The data hold about 68,000 clones, with around 93% observed a single time. Sequenced material: CD4+ or CD8+ T cells sorted from blood, taken in a trial of the OX40 agonist ivuxolimab. The receptors here all came from an adult with an advanced solid tumor such as melanoma, head and neck, liver or kidney cancer.

The genes are TRBV29-1 and TRBJ2-1; TRBD2 agrees at 9 bases. The germline V gene has CDR1 SQVTM and CDR2 ANQGSEA. The CDR3 consists of 15 residues. Trimming cost V 6 bases and J 5 bases; bases outside gene matches: 11. This CDR3 is CSVQRLADTNNEQFF. The CDR3 nucleotides are TGCAGCGTCCAAAGACTAGCGGATACGAACAATGAGCAGTTCTTC.

The V and J genes are TRBV7-2 and TRBJ2-2; D is unresolved. Germline loops: CDR1 SGHTA, CDR2 FQGNSA. V was trimmed by 0 bases and J by 4 bases, leaving 6 bases between them. CDR3 length equals 14 residues. The CDR3 coding sequence is TGTGCCAGCAGCTTAGCGGTGGGCACCGGGGAGCTGTTTTTT. This gives the protein CASSLAVGTGELFF.

The V and J genes are TRBV18 and TRBJ2-7; a weak D match, TRBD2 (5 bases). Per germline, CDR1 KGHSH and CDR2 LQKENI. The CDR3 contains 13 residues. V was trimmed by 4 bases and J by 2 bases, leaving 9 bases between them. In DNA form, the CDR3 reads TGTGCCAGCTCACGGGGAGAAGCCTACGAGCAGTACTTC. The encoded protein is CASSRGEAYEQYF.

CDR3: CASSLSAISGGELFF. The CDR3 DNA follows: TGTGCCAGCAGCTTATCCGCGATATCCGGGGGGGAGCTGTTTTTT. The rearrangement uses TRBV5-4 and TRBJ2-2; D is uncertain. V was clipped by 2 bases and J by 8 bases, with 16 bases between them. Germline CDR1 is SGHNT and CDR2 is YYREEE (reference sequence). CDR3 size: 15 residues.

This clone has only a few counts. The rearrangement links TRBV6-5 to TRBJ1-2, with D unclear. Trimming took 5 bases from V and 1 from J, leaving 8 bases between them. In germline, CDR1 is MNHEY, CDR2 SVGAGI. This CDR3 is built from 13 residues. Here the CDR3 reads CASSKTNNYGYTF. Written as DNA, the CDR3 is TGTGCCAGCAGTAAGACTAATAACTATGGCTACACCTTC.

This chain joins TRBV10-3 and TRBJ1-2; TRBD1 matches at 7 bases. V was pared by 6 bases and J by 8 bases, with 9 bases of the junction left unmatched. Germline V gives CDR1 ENHRY, CDR2 SYGVKD. This CDR3 has 13 amino acids. The CDR3 region is CAISAGDSGGYTF. The DNA of the CDR3 is TGTGCCATCAGCGCCGGGGACAGTGGGGGCTACACCTTC.

This clone was picked up one time. This chain joins TRBV9 and TRBJ2-3; 9 bases are shared with TRBD1. Losses at the gene ends were 0 bases for V and 5 bases for J; bases not matched to a gene: 7. Per germline, CDR1 SGDLS and CDR2 YYNGEE. This CDR3 spans 16 amino acids. The CDR3 nucleotides are TGTGCCAGCAGCGTAGAGATGGGACAGGGATTAGATACGCAGTATTTT. This translates into CASSVEMGQGLDTQYF.

The rearrangement links TRBV5-1 to TRBJ2-6; TRBD2 matches at 8 bases. The CDR3 runs 16 residues. V shed 3 bases and J 2 bases; nucleotides not matched to a gene: 4. Germline V lookup: CDR1 SGHRS, CDR2 YFSETQ. The CDR3 here is CASSSGGAAGANVLTF. The DNA for the CDR3 is TGCGCCAGCAGCTCCGGGGGGGCAGCTGGGGCCAACGTCCTGACTTTC.

The rearrangement joins TRBV19 to TRBJ1-5, with D unclear. CDR3 length equals 13 residues. Trimming pared 5 bases from V and 4 bases from J, leaving 9 bases between. Germline CDR1 reads LNHDA; CDR2 reads SQIVND (reference sequence). The CDR3 DNA reads as TGTGCCAGTAGTGCGGGCATTAATCAGCCCCAGCATTTT. Its translation is CASSAGINQPQHF. The full variable domain, rest sourced from reference TRBV19 and TRBJ1-5, is DGGITQSPKYLFRKEGQNVTLSCEQNLNHDAMYWYRQDPGQGLRLIYYSQIVNDFQKGDIAEGYSVSREKKESFPLTVTSAQKNPTAFYLCASSAGINQPQHFGDGTRLSIL.

V and J are TRBV18 and TRBJ2-3; TRBD2 might be the D (5 bases). Looked up from germline, CDR1 is KGHSH and CDR2 is LQKENI. V lost 6 bases, J lost 2 bases, and 15 bases lay in between. The CDR3 is made up of 15 amino acids. In DNA, the CDR3 is TGTGCCAGCTCTCAATCCGGGGTTACCACAGATACGCAGTATTTT. This codes for CASSQSGVTTDTQYF.

The rearrangement uses TRBV6-5 and TRBJ1-1, with D possibly being TRBD1 (5 bases). CDR3 length equals 15 residues. The V gene lost 5 bases and the J gene lost 1 base, with 14 bases spanning the gap. Germline lookup yields CDR1 MNHEY and CDR2 SVGAGI. CDR3 in amino acids: CASSTAGSGNTEAFF. CDR3 bases: TGTGCCAGCAGTACCGCAGGGTCAGGGAACACTGAAGCTTTCTTT.

This clone was detected only once. V gene TRBV30 combines with J gene TRBJ2-3; no definite D call. V was cut by 3 bases and J by 1 base, with 17 bases left in between. Germline loops: CDR1 GTSNPN, CDR2 SVGIG (reference sequence). The CDR3 covers 16 residues. The DNA of the CDR3 is TGTGCCTGGAGCAGGCGAGGTCTGGCGGGCACAGATACGCAGTATTTT. Protein sequence: CAWSRRGLAGTDTQYF.

The chain has TRBV19 and TRBJ2-5; no firm D call. The germline V gene encodes CDR1 LNHDA and CDR2 SQIVND (reference sequence). The CDR3 contains 11 residues. Trimming took off 5 bases at V and 2 bases at J, with 3 bases between the two ends. In nucleotides, the CDR3 is TGTGCCAGTAGTCTTCAAGAGACCCAGTACTTC. This codes for CASSLQETQYF. Based on the CDR3 plus reference TRBV19 and TRBJ2-5, the full variable domain is DGGITQSPKYLFRKEGQNVTLSCEQNLNHDAMYWYRQDPGQGLRLIYYSQIVNDFQKGDIAEGYSVSREKKESFPLTVTSAQKNPTAFYLCASSLQETQYFGPGTRLLVL.